The clone carrying this TCR beta chain has just a few counts. Trimming left V 1 base short and J 4 bases short, with 11 bases between. The germline gives CDR1 SGHAT, CDR2 FQNNGV. This CDR3 comprises 15 residues. TCRdb redid the calling of the 5' RACE reads with MiXCR, one entry per CDR3 protein. The sample records 75,000 to 80,000 distinct CDR3 sequences, over 9% being singletons. The data originate from a study of early T cells in non-severe SARS-CoV-2 infection. This chain joins TRBV11-2 and TRBJ2-1, with D possibly matching TRBD2 (5 bases). The receptor was isolated from an adult who was a healthcare worker with PCR-confirmed SARS-CoV-2 infection or an uninfected control (not recorded which). Sequencing was carried out using whole blood. The DNA for the CDR3 is TGTGCCAGCAGCTTAGTAGCGACTCCTTACAATGAGCAGTTCTTC. Translated, it gives CASSLVATPYNEQFF.